This T cell receptor (beta chain) was captured by sequencing in a study of cytomegalovirus exposure and HLA in healthy donors. The donors (healthy individuals) were bone marrow donors. In the PCR, 60 Vbeta and 13 Jbeta primers were used. The data were produced by immunoSEQ multiplex PCR, yet TCRdb's version contains in-frame clones alone and is incomplete. The data hold approximately 180,000 clones, with more than 80% observed a single time. The CDR3 consists of 13 residues. V was trimmed by 8 bases and J by 1 base, leaving 11 bases between them. Germline V CDR1 and CDR2: LNHDA, SQIVND (reference sequence).

Sequencing used PBMCs. The V call is TRBV19, the J call TRBJ1-1, with D possibly TRBD1 on 6 matching bases. The TCR originated in a woman aged 18-30 years in good health and CMV-seropositive. The CDR3 DNA follows: TGTGCCAGTGCCCAGGGGAAGAACACTGAAGCTTTCTTT. This translates into CASAQGKNTEAFF.